What follows are 6 T cell receptor beta chains derived from one specimen sequenced in a study of blood T cell repertoires in COVID-19. The data were produced by immunoSEQ multiplex PCR, yet TCRdb's version contains in-frame clones alone and is incomplete. Found here are 120,000 or so clones, roughly nine tenths of them singletons; the top ten hold 7.9%. Sequencing was carried out using peripheral blood. The receptors were gathered from a man between 65 and 85 years old who had recovered from COVID-19.

Many counts were recorded for this clone. The chain is built from TRBV7-9 and TRBJ2-3; 8 bases match TRBD2. Germline V CDR1 and CDR2: SEHNR, FQNEAQ (reference sequence). The CDR3 is 15 amino acids. J was trimmed by 4 bases and V by 5 bases; bases with no gene match: 8. CDR3 sequence (DNA): TGTGCCAGCAGCCCGTTGCGGGAGGCTTCAGATACGCAGTATTTT. It encodes CASSPLREASDTQYF.

Remarks on this clone: Mismatch with germline at one junction end may stem from a read error. V and J are TRBV7-3 and TRBJ2-1; 9 nucleotides agree with TRBD2. This CDR3 has 15 residues. Germline V gene sequence: CDR1 SGHTA, CDR2 FQGTGA. CDR3 amino acids: CASSLTGTSINEQFF. The CDR3 nucleotides read TGTGCCAGCAGCCTAACCGGGACTAGCATCAATGAGCAGTTCTTC.

The chain joins TRBV2 to TRBJ2-2, with a weak D call TRBD1 (5 bases). Germline CDR1 and CDR2: SNHLY and FYNNEI. Trimming took off 3 bases at V and 6 bases at J, with 11 bases between the two ends. The CDR3 runs 14 residues. DNA for the CDR3: TGTGCCAGCAGTGAGACAGTCTACGCCGGGGAGCTGTTTTTT. Its protein product is CASSETVYAGELFF. Full variable domain (outside the CDR3, taken from reference TRBV2 and TRBJ2-2): EPEVTQTPSHQVTQMGQEVILRCVPISNHLYFYWYRQILGQKVEFLVSFYNNEISEKSEIFDDQFSVERPDGSNFTLKIRSTKLEDSAMYFCASSETVYAGELFFGEGSRLTVL.

The chain recombines TRBV10-3 with TRBJ1-5; possibly TRBD1 for D (6 bases). Trimming pared 7 bases from V and 5 bases from J, leaving 12 bases between. Germline V gene sequence: CDR1 ENHRY, CDR2 SYGVKD. The CDR3 is made up of 13 amino acids. CDR3 in DNA: TGTGCCATCACCCAAGGGGGGGATCAGCCCCAGCATTTT. Translation gives CAITQGGDQPQHF.

This clone was seen a few times. V and J are TRBV19 and TRBJ1-5; TRBD1 agrees at 7 bases. Per germline, CDR1 LNHDA and CDR2 SQIVND (reference sequence). This CDR3 comprises 12 residues. V shed 9 bases, J shed 5 bases, and the junction held 4 bases outside the gene matches. The CDR3 bases are TGTGCCAGCATGACAGGGCATCAGCCCCAGCATTTT. It encodes CASMTGHQPQHF.

The V call is TRBV3-1 (or the pseudogene TRBV3-2), the J call TRBJ2-3, with 7 bases identical to TRBD1. V was pared by 6 bases and J by 3 bases, with 9 bases of the junction left unmatched. The CDR3 spans 15 residues. CDR1 is LGHDT and CDR2 is YNNKEL in the germline V gene (reference sequence). In DNA, the CDR3 is TGTGCCAGCAGTCCCGGGACAGACGAAACAGATACGCAGTATTTT. Protein: CASSPGTDETDTQYF.